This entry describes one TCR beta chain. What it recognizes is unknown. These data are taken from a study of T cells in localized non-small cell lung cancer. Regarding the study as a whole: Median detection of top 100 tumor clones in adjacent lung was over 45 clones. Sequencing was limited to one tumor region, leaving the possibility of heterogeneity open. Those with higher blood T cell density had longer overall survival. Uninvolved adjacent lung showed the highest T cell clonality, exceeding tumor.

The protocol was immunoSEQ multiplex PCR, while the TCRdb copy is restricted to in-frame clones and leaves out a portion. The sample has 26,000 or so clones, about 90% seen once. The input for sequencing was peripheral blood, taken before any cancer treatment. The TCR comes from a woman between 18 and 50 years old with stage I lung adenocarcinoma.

The CDR3 sequence: CASSFRTRDTYGYTF. The CDR3 DNA reads as TGTGCCAGTAGTTTTCGAACCAGAGACACCTATGGCTACACCTTC. This sequence joins TRBV19 and TRBJ1-2, with no clear D. This CDR3 spans 15 amino acids. Between the trimmed V and J ends, which lost 5 bases and 4 bases, there was a span of 17 bases. In germline, CDR1 is LNHDA, CDR2 SQIVND (reference sequence).